The clone carrying this T cell receptor beta chain was counted at least ten times. Its antigen is not identified. From germline, CDR1 is MGHDK and CDR2 SYGVNS. V shed 6 bases and J shed 4 bases, with 21 bases lying between them. This CDR3 has 16 amino acids. This sample was taken from a study of breast tumors, draining lymph nodes, adjacent tissues. TCRdb passed the multiplex PCR reads through MiXCR, listing each CDR3 protein once. The repertoire holds 7,000 or so distinct CDR3 sequences, with approximately 42% as singletons. Study-wide results and caveats: Tumor T cell lymph node origin was a supported hypothesis, not proven. Compared with lymph nodes, tumors were less diverse; compared with nontumor tissue, more. Compared with basal-like, luminal-like tumors shared significantly more repertoire with nontumor tissue.

This chain uses TRBV25-1 with TRBJ2-5; a weak D match, TRBD2 (7 bases). The sequence was obtained from a female donor with breast cancer. Some clones in this sample may be carry-over from other donors' samples. The specimen sequenced was tumor-adjacent breast tissue. DNA of the CDR3: TGTGCCAGCAGCCGGGAAGGGGGAGGGTTAGGAGAGACCCAGTACTTC. Translated, it gives CASSREGGGLGETQYF.